Following are 32 T cell receptor beta chains from one sample sequenced in a study of long-term antiretroviral therapy in people with HIV. This was the immunoSEQ v3.0 assay at survey level. Assay: immunoSEQ multiplex PCR; the TCRdb copy retains only in-frame clones and omits some. The sample has about 23,000 clones, about 80% seen once. The sequencing here drew on unsorted PBMCs, taken 0.3 years after starting antiretroviral therapy. These receptors came from a man aged 50 or older with HIV.

This chain connects TRBV18 to TRBJ2-1, with D possibly TRBD2 on 7 matching bases. Germline lookup yields CDR1 KGHSH and CDR2 LQKENI. The V and J ends lost 3 bases and 0 bases respectively, with 12 bases between them. This CDR3 comprises 16 residues. CDR3 in amino acids: CASSPRGGVSYNEQFF. CDR3 sequence (DNA): TGTGCCAGCTCACCTAGGGGGGGGGTCTCCTACAATGAGCAGTTCTTC.

This clone was seen a handful of times. The chain is built from TRBV12-5 and TRBJ1-5; D unresolved. The germline V and J ends were trimmed by 0 bases and 4 bases, with 4 bases remaining between them. Looked up from germline, CDR1 is LGHNT and CDR2 is FRNRAP. The CDR3 has 13 residues. The CDR3 region is CASGLVLNQPQHF. The CDR3 DNA follows: TGTGCTAGTGGTTTGGTACTGAATCAGCCCCAGCATTTT.

This clone appeared a single time. This sample includes further DNA sequences coding for the same CDR3. The rearrangement links TRBV30 to TRBJ1-1; D remains ambiguous. The CDR3 runs 11 residues. Trimming shortened V by 1 base and J by 11 bases, and 11 bases separated the two germline ends. Germline CDR1 and CDR2: GTSNPN and SVGIG (reference sequence). The CDR3 DNA reads TGTGCCTGGAGTGAGAAGTTGGAGGCTTTCTTT. Its translation: CAWSEKLEAFF.

The J gene is TRBJ2-3, the V gene TRBV6-6, with 9 bases aligning to TRBD2. Trimming cost V 8 bases and J 1 base; bases outside gene matches: 4. The germline V gene has CDR1 MNHNY and CDR2 SVGAGI (reference sequence). The CDR3 totals 14 residues. As DNA, the CDR3 is TGTGCCAGCGGCCGACTAGCGGGCACAGATACGCAGTATTTT. Residues: CASGRLAGTDTQYF.

This sequence joins TRBV5-6 and TRBJ1-1, with D possibly being TRBD1 (6 bases). Germline loops: CDR1 SGHDT, CDR2 YYEEEE. The CDR3 loop spans 16 amino acids. V lost 1 base to trimming and J lost 2 bases, with 15 bases between them. CDR3 residues: CASSLWQGFDNTEAFF. The CDR3 bases are TGTGCCAGCAGCTTGTGGCAGGGGTTCGACAACACTGAAGCTTTCTTT.

V gene TRBV28 combines with J gene TRBJ1-5, with TRBD1 identical over 10 bases. V lost 6 bases, J lost 4 bases, and 9 bases stayed unmatched. Germline V lookup: CDR1 MDHEN, CDR2 SYDVKM. The CDR3 sequence is 16 residues long. The CDR3, as DNA: TGTGCCAGCAGCCCAAGGGACAGGGGCGGGAATCAGCCCCAGCATTTT. Translation gives CASSPRDRGGNQPQHF.

The chain has TRBV9 and TRBJ1-5; the D gene is possibly TRBD1 (5 bases). V dropped 0 bases and J dropped 3 bases, with 7 bases sitting between them. The CDR3 has 14 amino acids. Per the germline V gene, CDR1 is SGDLS and CDR2 is YYNGEE. CDR3 loop: CASSVDGANQPQHF. Written as DNA, the CDR3 is TGTGCCAGCAGCGTAGACGGGGCCAATCAGCCCCAGCATTTT.

This chain uses TRBV19 with TRBJ1-3; perhaps TRBD1 as D (6 bases). The CDR3 has 17 amino acids. Trimming removed 2 bases at V and 0 bases at J, with 14 bases between. Germline V gives CDR1 LNHDA, CDR2 SQIVND (reference sequence). The CDR3: CASSILRQARSGNTIYF. CDR3 nucleotides: TGTGCCAGTAGTATACTTCGACAGGCGCGCTCTGGAAACACCATATATTTT.

This sequence joins TRBV28 and TRBJ2-6, with TRBD2 as a possible D gene (7 bases). Trimming removed 3 bases from V and 2 bases from J, with 20 bases in between. Germline V CDR1 and CDR2: MDHEN, SYDVKM. The CDR3 has 19 amino acids. CDR3 sequence reads: CASSFLGGDLYAGANVLTF. CDR3 nucleotide sequence: TGTGCCAGCAGTTTTTTAGGGGGGGACCTCTATGCTGGGGCCAACGTCCTGACTTTC.

This chain's CDR3 is CATSRDWLTGKETQYF. As DNA, the CDR3 is TGTGCCACCAGCAGAGATTGGTTGACAGGGAAAGAGACCCAGTACTTC. The chain employs TRBV15 and TRBJ2-5, with 7 bases lining up with TRBD1. This CDR3 is built from 16 residues. Trimming cost V 0 bases and J 3 bases; bases outside gene matches: 7. Per the germline V gene, CDR1 is LNHNV and CDR2 is YYDKDF (reference sequence).

The rearrangement joins TRBV2 to TRBJ1-4, with unresolved D. Germline CDR1 and CDR2: SNHLY and FYNNEI. The CDR3 totals 14 residues. V lost 11 bases and J 0 bases, leaving 13 bases between the germline ends. Here the CDR3 reads CALTRAATNEKLFF. Here the CDR3 DNA reads TGTGCCCTGACTAGGGCCGCAACTAATGAAAAACTGTTTTTT.

The chain recombines TRBV6-5 with TRBJ1-4; D call uncertain. V was trimmed by 5 bases and J by 8 bases, leaving 12 bases between them. The CDR3 runs to 13 residues. Per the germline V gene, CDR1 is MNHEY and CDR2 is SVGAGI. CDR3 loop: CASSDQTGEKLFF. CDR3 in DNA: TGTGCCAGCAGTGACCAGACGGGCGAAAAACTGTTTTTT.

This clone was counted once. V is TRBV10-3 and J is TRBJ2-1; D is possibly TRBD2 (7 bases). The CDR3 consists of 18 residues. Trimming took 6 bases from V and 1 from J, leaving 22 bases between them. Per the germline V gene, CDR1 is ENHRY and CDR2 is SYGVKD. The CDR3 region is CAIRGDNALGGSYNEQFF. In nucleotides, the CDR3 is TGTGCCATCAGGGGGGACAACGCTTTGGGGGGGTCCTACAATGAGCAGTTCTTC.

The chain recombines TRBV28 with TRBJ2-7; D perhaps matches TRBD1 (6 bases). The CDR3 runs to 15 residues. The germline V gene has CDR1 MDHEN and CDR2 SYDVKM. Trimming left V 5 bases short and J 0 bases short, with 14 bases between. The CDR3 sequence is CASSNPGHFSYEQYF. In DNA form, the CDR3 reads TGTGCCAGCAGTAATCCGGGACACTTCTCCTACGAGCAGTACTTC.

This chain connects TRBV10-3 to TRBJ2-7, with D hard to call. V lost 5 bases to trimming and J lost 0 bases, with 8 bases between them. The CDR3 loop spans 13 amino acids. CDR1 and CDR2 (germline): ENHRY, SYGVKD. This chain's CDR3 is CAISQTDSYEQYF. In DNA, the CDR3 is TGTGCCATCAGTCAGACCGACTCCTACGAGCAGTACTTC.

This chain links TRBV5-6 with TRBJ2-3, with D hard to call. The V end was cut by 3 bases, the J end by 4 bases, with 12 bases between. CDR3 size: 14 residues. Looked up from germline, CDR1 is SGHDT and CDR2 is YYEEEE. DNA for the CDR3: TGTGCCAGCAGCTCGCAAGGCACCCCAGATACGCAGTATTTT. Translation gives CASSSQGTPDTQYF.

The gene calls are TRBV27 and TRBJ2-1, with TRBD2 identical over 12 bases. The CDR3 totals 16 residues. Per germline, CDR1 MNHEY and CDR2 SMNVEV (reference sequence). The J segment lost 8 bases and the V segment lost 5 bases, leaving 10 bases of the junction unmatched. CDR3 sequence (DNA): TGTGCCAGCAGTAACAATCTAGCGGGAGGGCGGGATGAGCAGTTCTTC. Its protein product is CASSNNLAGGRDEQFF.

J is TRBJ2-2 and V is TRBV15, with TRBD2 as a possible D gene (5 bases). This CDR3 has 15 residues. Trimming took 3 bases from V and 0 from J, leaving 8 bases between them. Germline V CDR1 and CDR2: LNHNV, YYDKDF (reference sequence). CDR3 sequence reads: CATSRAGPNTGELFF. DNA for the CDR3: TGTGCCACCAGCAGGGCGGGTCCGAACACCGGGGAGCTGTTTTTT. The full variable domain, its missing parts supplied by reference TRBV15 and TRBJ2-2, is DAMVIQNPRYQVTQFGKPVTLSCSQTLNHNVMYWYQQKSSQAPKLLFHYYDKDFNNEADTPDNFQSRRPNTSFCFLDIRSPGLGDTAMYLCATSRAGPNTGELFFGEGSRLTVL.

The rearrangement uses TRBV21-1 and TRBJ1-2; the table's D call, TRBD1, has no DNA check behind it. TRBV21-1 is assigned pseudogene status. This CDR3 is built from 10 residues. In DNA, the CDR3 is TGTGCCAGCAGCGACAGTGGCTACACCTTC. Amino acids: CASSDSGYTF.

The V and J genes are TRBV27 and TRBJ1-6; 8 bases map to TRBD1. This CDR3 region has 14 residues. V shed 5 bases, J shed 12 bases, and the junction held 9 bases outside the gene matches. CDR1 MNHEY and CDR2 SMNVEV come from the germline V gene (reference sequence). CDR3 bases: TGTGCCAGCAGTAAGGACAGGGCATTTCAACCCCTCCACTTT. Protein: CASSKDRAFQPLHF.

This chain links TRBV4-3 with TRBJ1-5; D is possibly TRBD1 (5 bases). CDR1 is LGHNA and CDR2 is YSLEER in the germline V gene. With 5 bases removed from V and 3 bases from J, the gap between germline ends came to 14 bases. The CDR3 runs 15 residues. The CDR3 sequence: CASSTLGQFNQPQHF. The CDR3 DNA reads TGCGCCAGCAGCACGCTGGGGCAGTTCAATCAGCCCCAGCATTTT.

The chain carries TRBV18 and TRBJ2-3, with 9 nucleotides matching TRBD1. The CDR3 covers 16 residues. Germline values: CDR1 KGHSH, CDR2 LQKENI. With 3 bases clipped from V and 0 bases from J, the junction kept 4 bases outside the gene matches. The CDR3 is CASSPTGGLSTDTQYF. The DNA for the CDR3 is TGTGCCAGCTCACCCACAGGGGGCTTAAGCACAGATACGCAGTATTTT.

The V and J genes are TRBV5-1 and TRBJ2-3; D may be TRBD1 (6 bases). V was trimmed by 2 bases and J by 2 bases, leaving 12 bases between them. There are 15 residues in the CDR3. Germline loops: CDR1 SGHRS, CDR2 YFSETQ. In DNA, the CDR3 is TGCGCCAGCAGCTTTACAGGGCGCTACACAGATACGCAGTATTTT. It yields the protein CASSFTGRYTDTQYF.

The chain couples TRBV5-1 to TRBJ2-7; 7 bases are a match to TRBD1. Trimming cost V 4 bases and J 2 bases; bases outside gene matches: 9. CDR3 length equals 15 residues. Germline V CDR1 and CDR2: SGHRS, YFSETQ. CDR3 in amino acids: CASSNDRDRPYEQYF. CDR3 nucleotides: TGCGCCAGCAGCAACGACAGGGATCGACCCTACGAGCAGTACTTC.

The chain uses TRBV5-6 and TRBJ2-5; TRBD2 is a possible D gene (6 bases). In germline, CDR1 is SGHDT, CDR2 YYEEEE. The CDR3 covers 14 residues. V lost 4 bases and J lost 5, with 15 bases in between. The CDR3: CASSPGGVGETQYF. DNA of the CDR3: TGTGCCAGCAGCCCTGGAGGGGTTGGGGAGACCCAGTACTTC.

The chain uses TRBV7-9 and TRBJ1-4; no firm D call. Per germline, CDR1 SEHNR and CDR2 FQNEAQ (reference sequence). This CDR3 is 13 amino acids long. The ends were cut back, 0 bases at V and 8 bases at J, with 7 bases in the middle. CDR3 in DNA: TGTGCCAGCAGCTTAGCATTAGGCGAAAAACTGTTTTTT. Translation: CASSLALGEKLFF.

The J gene is TRBJ2-1, the V gene TRBV5-6; D unclear. CDR3 length: 11 residues. CDR1 and CDR2 (germline): SGHDT, YYEEEE. Deletions cut 4 bases from V and 7 bases from J, with 6 bases between. The CDR3 DNA is TGTGCCAGCAGCGAGATAAATGAGCAGTTCTTC. This sequence encodes CASSEINEQFF.

The chain links TRBV18 to TRBJ1-1; tentative D call: TRBD1 (6 bases). CDR1 is KGHSH, CDR2 LQKENI, per germline. V lost 0 bases and J lost 5, with 10 bases in between. This CDR3 is 14 amino acids long. In DNA, the CDR3 is TGTGCCAGCTCACCACCGGGGGGGCCTACTGAAGCTTTCTTT. This encodes CASSPPGGPTEAFF.

The chain carries TRBV19 and TRBJ2-1; the match to TRBD1 covers 9 bases. V gave up 7 bases and J gave up 7 bases; unmatched junction bases: 11. From germline, CDR1 is LNHDA and CDR2 SQIVND (reference sequence). The CDR3 has 15 residues. The CDR3 nucleotides read TGTGCCAGTACCCCGGACAGGGGCTGGGGAAATGAGCAGTTCTTC. Translating it yields CASTPDRGWGNEQFF.

This chain links TRBV4-1 with TRBJ1-5; 7 positions match TRBD1. Germline CDR1 reads MGHRA; CDR2 reads YSYEKL. Trimming at V came to 0 bases and at J to 4 bases, leaving 3 bases not matched to a gene. This CDR3 spans 15 amino acids. The DNA of the CDR3 is TGCGCCAGCAGCCAAGACACAGGGGCGAATCAGCCCCAGCATTTT. Translation: CASSQDTGANQPQHF.

In its sample, this clone is large (0.1 to 1%). The chain recombines TRBV28 with TRBJ1-1; D remains unclear. Trimming stripped 2 bases from V and 7 bases from J, with 8 bases between. The germline gives CDR1 MDHEN, CDR2 SYDVKM. This CDR3 is built from 12 residues. The CDR3 DNA reads TGTGCCAGCAGTTTAGTTTGGCGTGAAGCTTTCTTT. The encoded protein is CASSLVWREAFF. The whole variable domain, remainder taken from reference TRBV28 and TRBJ1-1, is DVKVTQSSRYLVKRTGEKVFLECVQDMDHENMFWYRQDPGLGLRLIYFSYDVKMKEKGDIPEGYSVSREKKERFSLILESASTNQTSMYLCASSLVWREAFFGQGTRLTVV.

The V call is TRBV2, the J call TRBJ1-4; a weak D match, TRBD1 (5 bases). Trimming removed 0 bases from V and 8 bases from J, with 28 bases in between. This CDR3 is 20 amino acids long. Germline V gene lookup returns CDR1 SNHLY and CDR2 FYNNEI. CDR3 residues: CASSEALIALRGGWMEKLFF. The CDR3 region has the DNA TGTGCCAGCAGTGAAGCGTTAATCGCCCTGAGGGGAGGATGGATGGAAAAACTGTTTTTT.